This T cell receptor (beta chain) originates from a study of PD-1 blockade in classical Hodgkin lymphoma. The V end lost 5 bases, the J end lost 0 bases, and 10 bases lay between the germline ends. Germline V CDR1 and CDR2: SGHTA, FQGNSA. The CDR3 sequence is 14 residues long. Every patient relapsed after autologous stem cell transplantation, and brentuximab vedotin exposure varied. The repertoire was sequenced with immunoSEQ multiplex PCR; TCRdb's copy has only in-frame clones and lacks some. The sample holds 25,000 to 35,000 clones, roughly 70% seen once. This TCR was recovered from a human donor with classical Hodgkin lymphoma. The sample in question was peripheral blood mononuclear cells (PBMCs), obtained before the second cycle of nivolumab. The V gene is TRBV7-2, the J gene TRBJ1-1; D is undetermined. Here the CDR3 reads CASSISALNTEAFF. The CDR3, as DNA: TGTGCCAGCAGCATAAGCGCCTTGAACACTGAAGCTTTCTTT. Full variable domain (missing parts from reference TRBV7-2 and TRBJ1-1): GAGVSQSPSNKVTEKGKDVELRCDPISGHTALYWYRQSLGQGLEFLIYFQGNSAPDKSGLPSDRFSAERTGGSVSTLTIQRTQQEDSAVYLCASSISALNTEAFFGQGTRLTVV.